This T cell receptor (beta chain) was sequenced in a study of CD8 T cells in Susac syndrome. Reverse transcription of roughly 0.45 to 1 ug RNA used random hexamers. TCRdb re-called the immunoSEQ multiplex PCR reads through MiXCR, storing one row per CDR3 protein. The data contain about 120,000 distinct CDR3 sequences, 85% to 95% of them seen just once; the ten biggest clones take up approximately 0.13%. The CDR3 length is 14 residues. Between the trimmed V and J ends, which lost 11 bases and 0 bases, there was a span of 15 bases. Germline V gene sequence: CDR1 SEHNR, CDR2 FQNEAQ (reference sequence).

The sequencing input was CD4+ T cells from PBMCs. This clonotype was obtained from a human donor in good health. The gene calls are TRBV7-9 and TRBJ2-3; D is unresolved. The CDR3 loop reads CAGQASWSTDTQYF. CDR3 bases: TGTGCCGGGCAGGCGTCCTGGAGCACAGATACGCAGTATTTT.